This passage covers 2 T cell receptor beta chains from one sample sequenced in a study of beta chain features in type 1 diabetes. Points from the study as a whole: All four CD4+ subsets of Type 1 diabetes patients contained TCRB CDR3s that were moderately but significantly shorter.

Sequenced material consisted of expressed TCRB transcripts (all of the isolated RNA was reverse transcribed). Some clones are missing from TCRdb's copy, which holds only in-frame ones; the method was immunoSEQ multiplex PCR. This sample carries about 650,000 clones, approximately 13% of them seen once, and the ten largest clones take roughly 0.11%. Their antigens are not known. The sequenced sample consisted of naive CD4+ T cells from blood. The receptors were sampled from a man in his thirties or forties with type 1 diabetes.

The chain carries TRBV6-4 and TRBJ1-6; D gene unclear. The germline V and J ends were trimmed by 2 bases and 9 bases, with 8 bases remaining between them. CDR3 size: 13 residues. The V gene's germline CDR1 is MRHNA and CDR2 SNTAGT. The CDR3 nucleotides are TGTGCCAGCAGTGACCATACTGGTTCACCCCTCCACTTT. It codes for CASSDHTGSPLHF.

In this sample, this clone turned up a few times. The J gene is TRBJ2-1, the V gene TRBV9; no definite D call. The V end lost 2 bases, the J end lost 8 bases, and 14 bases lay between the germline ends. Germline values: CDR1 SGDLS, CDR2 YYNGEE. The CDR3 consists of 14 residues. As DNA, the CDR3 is TGTGCCAGCAGCGTGGCGCCTGCCGGCGATGAGCAGTTCTTC. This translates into CASSVAPAGDEQFF.